This TCR beta chain was profiled in a study of cytomegalovirus exposure and HLA in healthy donors. Study-level findings and limits: The study listed about 150 cytomegalovirus-associated TCR beta chains.

The study ran its PCR with 60 Vbeta and 13 Jbeta primers. Libraries were prepared by immunoSEQ multiplex PCR; TCRdb keeps only in-frame clonotypes and omits some of them. The profile covers 100,000 to 150,000 clones, with less than 90% appearing a single time and around 19% taken by the ten largest. In germline, CDR1 is MNHEY, CDR2 SVGAGI. The CDR3 totals 13 residues. V was shortened by 0 bases and J by 7 bases, with 6 bases between the two germline ends. On this clone: Its specificity is unknown.

The sample consisted of PBMCs. J is TRBJ1-4 and V is TRBV6-5; D is undetermined. This TCR derives from a man between 18 and 29 years old in good health and CMV-seropositive. CDR3 nucleotides: TGTGCCAGCAGTTACTCTCCGGGTGAAAAACTGTTTTTT. Amino acid sequence: CASSYSPGEKLFF.